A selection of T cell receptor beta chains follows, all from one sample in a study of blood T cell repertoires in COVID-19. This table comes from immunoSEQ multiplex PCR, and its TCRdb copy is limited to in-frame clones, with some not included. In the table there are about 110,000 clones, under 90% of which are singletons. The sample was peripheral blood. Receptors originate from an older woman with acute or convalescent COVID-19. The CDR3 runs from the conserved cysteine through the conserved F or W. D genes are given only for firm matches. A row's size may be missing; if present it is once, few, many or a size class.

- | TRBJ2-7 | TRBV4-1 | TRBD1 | CASSQGIYRGQGASSYEQYF | TGCGCCAGCAGCCAAGGAATTTATCGGGGACAGGGGGCCTCCTCCTACGAGCAGTACTTC
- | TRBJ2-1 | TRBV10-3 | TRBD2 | CAISDMTSGAYNEQFF | TGTGCCATCAGTGATATGACTAGCGGAGCCTACAATGAGCAGTTCTTC
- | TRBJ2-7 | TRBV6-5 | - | CASSSRQIYEQYF | TGTGCCAGCAGTAGTAGACAGATCTACGAGCAGTACTTC
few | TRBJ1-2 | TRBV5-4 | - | CASREGVGRSGYGYTF | TGTGCCAGCAGGGAGGGAGTCGGCCGGTCTGGCTATGGCTACACCTTC
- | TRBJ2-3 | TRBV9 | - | CASSRFADTQYF | TGTGCCAGCAGTCGGTTTGCAGATACGCAGTATTTT
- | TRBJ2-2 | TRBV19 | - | CASKKPGAGRAGELFF | TGTGCCAGTAAAAAGCCGGGGGCAGGGAGGGCCGGGGAGCTGTTTTTT
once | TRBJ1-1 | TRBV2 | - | CASSVLRGLSNTEAFF | TGTGCCAGCAGTGTTCTGAGGGGGTTGTCGAACACTGAAGCTTTCTTT
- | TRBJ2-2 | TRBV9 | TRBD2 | CASSLLAGAVTGELFF | TGTGCCAGCAGCCTACTAGCGGGAGCTGTCACCGGGGAGCTGTTTTTT
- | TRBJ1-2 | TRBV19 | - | CASSGANYGYTF | TGTGCCAGTAGTGGAGCTAACTATGGCTACACCTTC
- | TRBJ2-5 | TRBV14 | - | CASSRRARETQYF | TGTGCCAGCAGCCGCAGGGCCCGCGAGACCCAGTACTTC
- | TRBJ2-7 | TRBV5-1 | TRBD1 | CASSSGSIGTGGTAGHYEQYF | TGCGCCAGCAGCTCGGGTAGCATAGGGACAGGGGGTACAGCGGGACACTACGAGCAGTACTTC
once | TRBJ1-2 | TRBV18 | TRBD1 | CASSPGQDLYGYTF | TGTGCCAGCTCACCTGGACAGGACCTCTATGGCTACACCTTC
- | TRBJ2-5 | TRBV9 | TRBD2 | CASSVGLAGLETQYF | TGTGCCAGCAGCGTCGGACTAGCGGGGTTAGAGACCCAGTACTTC
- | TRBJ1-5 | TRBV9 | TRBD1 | CASSDTGGRQPQHF | TGTGCCAGCAGCGACACAGGGGGGAGGCAGCCCCAGCATTTT
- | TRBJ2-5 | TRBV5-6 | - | CASSFRERRETQYF | TGTGCCAGCAGCTTTCGGGAACGGAGAGAGACCCAGTACTTC
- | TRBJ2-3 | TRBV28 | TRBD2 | CASSLLGSGRTDTQYF | TGTGCCAGCAGTTTATTGGGTAGCGGGAGGACAGATACGCAGTATTTT
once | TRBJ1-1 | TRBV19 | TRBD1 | CASRSRQGRAEAFF | TGTGCCAGTAGAAGTCGACAGGGTCGGGCTGAAGCTTTCTTT
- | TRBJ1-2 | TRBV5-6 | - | CASSLGAAVGGYTF | TGTGCCAGCAGCTTGGGGGCCGCCGTCGGTGGCTACACCTTC
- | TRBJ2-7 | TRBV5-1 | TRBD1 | CASSLGQGDGGQYF | TGCGCCAGCAGCTTGGGACAGGGGGATGGAGGGCAGTACTTC
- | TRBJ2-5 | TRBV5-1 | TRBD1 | CASSPGQVWAQETQYF | TGCGCCAGCAGCCCCGGACAGGTCTGGGCCCAAGAGACCCAGTACTTC
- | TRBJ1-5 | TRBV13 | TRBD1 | CASSLGTGGNSNQPQHF | TGTGCCAGCAGCTTAGGGACAGGGGGAAATAGCAATCAGCCCCAGCATTTT
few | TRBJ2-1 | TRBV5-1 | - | CASSLGQRDNEQFF | TGCGCCAGCAGCTTAGGGCAGAGGGACAATGAGCAGTTCTTC
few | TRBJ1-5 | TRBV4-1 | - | CASSHHQVNSVWQPQHF | TGCGCCAGCAGCCATCACCAGGTAAATTCTGTCTGGCAGCCCCAGCATTTT
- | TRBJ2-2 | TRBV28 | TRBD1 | CASRGQVEPGELFF | TGTGCCAGTAGAGGACAGGTCGAACCCGGGGAGCTGTTTTTT
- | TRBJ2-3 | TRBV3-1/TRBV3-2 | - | CASSSSRQGTDTQYF | TGTGCCAGCAGCTCATCAAGACAGGGCACAGATACGCAGTATTTT
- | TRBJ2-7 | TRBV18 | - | CASSPNRDEQYF | TGTGCCAGCTCACCAAACAGGGACGAGCAGTACTTC
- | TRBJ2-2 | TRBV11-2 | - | CASSLVTGVGTGELFF | TGTGCCAGCAGCTTAGTAACGGGAGTAGGCACCGGGGAGCTGTTTTTT
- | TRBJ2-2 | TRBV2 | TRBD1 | CASIRPGQGTGELFF | TGTGCCAGCATTCGTCCGGGACAGGGCACCGGGGAGCTGTTTTTT
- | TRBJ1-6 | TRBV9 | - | CASSVVEGSGSPLHF | TGTGCCAGCAGCGTAGTCGAGGGTTCAGGTTCACCCCTCCACTTT
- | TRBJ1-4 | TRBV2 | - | CASSEDRAGKLFF | TGTGCCAGCAGTGAAGACAGGGCAGGAAAACTGTTTTTT
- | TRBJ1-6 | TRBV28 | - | CASRSGGGGSPLHF | TGTGCCAGCAGGTCGGGAGGGGGGGGATCACCCCTCCACTTT